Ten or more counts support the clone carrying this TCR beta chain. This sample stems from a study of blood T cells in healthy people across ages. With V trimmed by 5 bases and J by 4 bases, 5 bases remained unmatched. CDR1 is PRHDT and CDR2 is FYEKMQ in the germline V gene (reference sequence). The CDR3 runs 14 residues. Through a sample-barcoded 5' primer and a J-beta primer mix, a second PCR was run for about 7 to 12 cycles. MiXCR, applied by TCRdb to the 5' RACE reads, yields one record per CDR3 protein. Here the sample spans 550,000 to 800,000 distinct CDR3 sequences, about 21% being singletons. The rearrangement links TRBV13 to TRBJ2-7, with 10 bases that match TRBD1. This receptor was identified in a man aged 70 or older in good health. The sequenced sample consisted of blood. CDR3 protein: CASSPWTGGYEQYF. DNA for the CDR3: TGTGCCAGCAGCCCCTGGACAGGGGGGTACGAGCAGTACTTC.